Below, 20 T cell receptor beta chains from the same sample are listed, as sequenced in a study of cytomegalovirus exposure and HLA in healthy donors. The PCR ran on 60 Vbeta and 13 Jbeta primers. Clones were sequenced by immunoSEQ multiplex PCR, and TCRdb holds only the in-frame ones, with some missing. Among roughly 140,000 clones, approximately 81% were seen once, and the ten largest hold about 1.3%. The sequencing sample was made of PBMCs. Receptors were obtained from a man between 18 and 35 years old in good health and CMV-seronegative.

The chain has TRBV5-6 and TRBJ2-5; no firm D call. Judging by the DNA end, TRBJ2-7 fits better; the J call may be wrong. Germline V lookup: CDR1 SGHDT, CDR2 YYEEEE. The CDR3 loop spans 13 amino acids. CDR3 amino acids: CASSLVWANEQYF. Here the CDR3 DNA reads TGTGCCAGCAGCTTGGTCTGGGCGAACGAGCAGTACTTC.

The rearrangement links TRBV2 to TRBJ1-4; D is possibly TRBD1 (6 bases). This CDR3 contains 15 residues. CDR1 and CDR2 (germline): SNHLY, FYNNEI. The V and J ends lost 2 bases and 7 bases respectively, with 14 bases between them. The CDR3 nucleotides are TGTGCCAGCAGTGAATTGGGGCAGGGGTCTGAAAAACTGTTTTTT. Translation gives CASSELGQGSEKLFF.

The chain uses TRBV28 and TRBJ2-2; 11 bases map to TRBD2. The CDR3 sequence is 15 residues long. Looked up from germline, CDR1 is MDHEN and CDR2 is SYDVKM. V shed 3 bases and J 7 bases; nucleotides not matched to a gene: 4. DNA for the CDR3: TGTGCCAGCAGTTTTCCTAGCGGGAGGAGCGGGGAGCTGTTTTTT. Its protein product is CASSFPSGRSGELFF.

This clone has just one count. This CDR3 reads CASSTPGRGQPQHF. CDR3 nucleotides: TGTGCCAGCAGTACCCCAGGGAGGGGGCAGCCCCAGCATTTT. The chain couples TRBV27 to TRBJ1-5; D possibly corresponds to TRBD1 (6 bases). The V end was cut by 5 bases, the J end by 7 bases, with 15 bases between. This CDR3 comprises 14 residues. Germline V CDR1 and CDR2: MNHEY, SMNVEV (reference sequence).

This clone came up a few times. The CDR3 nucleotides are TGTGCCAGTAGTGCCCTGGGAGAAGGCTACGAGCAGTACTTC. This sequence encodes CASSALGEGYEQYF. The V gene is TRBV19, the J gene TRBJ2-7; weak D call: TRBD2 (5 bases). The length of the CDR3 is 14 residues. Per the germline V gene, CDR1 is LNHDA and CDR2 is SQIVND (reference sequence). The ends were cut back, 5 bases at V and 3 bases at J, with 14 bases in the middle.

The chain joins TRBV6-1 to TRBJ1-1; D ambiguous. There are 14 residues in the CDR3. Per the germline V gene, CDR1 is MNHNS and CDR2 is SASEGT. V lost 6 bases, J lost 6 bases, and 17 bases lay in between. The CDR3 DNA reads TGTGCCAGCAGCCCTCAGAGCGCAAGCGCTGAAGCTTTCTTT. Its protein product is CASSPQSASAEAFF.

This clone was counted a few times. The J gene is TRBJ1-2, the V gene TRBV6-5; D call uncertain. V was pared by 2 bases and J by 2 bases, with 6 bases between. The CDR3 loop spans 13 amino acids. Germline CDR1 is MNHEY and CDR2 is SVGAGI. CDR3 sequence (DNA): TGTGCCAGCAGTTACGAACTGAACTATGGCTACACCTTC. This codes for CASSYELNYGYTF.

The rearrangement links TRBV19 to TRBJ1-5, with 7 bases that match TRBD1. V dropped 5 bases and J dropped 2; count of bases not matched to a gene: 3. This CDR3 region has 14 residues. Germline CDR1 LNHDA, CDR2 SQIVND (reference sequence). CDR3 amino acids: CASSPTGGNQPQHF. CDR3 bases: TGTGCCAGTAGTCCAACAGGGGGCAATCAGCCCCAGCATTTT. The full variable domain, completed using reference TRBV19 and TRBJ1-5, is DGGITQSPKYLFRKEGQNVTLSCEQNLNHDAMYWYRQDPGQGLRLIYYSQIVNDFQKGDIAEGYSVSREKKESFPLTVTSAQKNPTAFYLCASSPTGGNQPQHFGDGTRLSIL.

The V and J genes are TRBV6-5 and TRBJ1-1; the D is unclear. V lost 6 bases to trimming and J lost 0 bases, with 11 bases between them. The CDR3 totals 14 residues. CDR1 and CDR2 (germline): MNHEY, SVGAGI. This chain's CDR3 is CASREVHMNTEAFF. The CDR3 coding sequence is TGTGCCAGCAGGGAGGTCCACATGAACACTGAAGCTTTCTTT.

This clone was seen a few times. The genes are TRBV5-6 and TRBJ2-7; 7 bases match TRBD1. Germline V gene sequence: CDR1 SGHDT, CDR2 YYEEEE. The ends lost 1 base at V and 5 bases at J; junction bases unmatched: 6. The CDR3 runs to 14 residues. DNA of the CDR3: TGTGCCAGCAGCTTGATCCAGGGGGAACACGAGCAGTACTTC. This gives the protein CASSLIQGEHEQYF.

The sample holds one count of this clone. The rearrangement links TRBV2 to TRBJ2-1; 8 positions agree with TRBD1. Germline-derived CDR1 and CDR2 are SNHLY and FYNNEI. The CDR3 is 15 residues long. The V segment lost 6 bases and the J segment 0 bases; nucleotides outside the gene matches: 4. The CDR3 spells CASRRTGSSYNEQFF. The CDR3 region has the DNA TGTGCCAGCAGGAGGACAGGGAGCTCCTACAATGAGCAGTTCTTC. The whole variable domain, filled in from reference TRBV2 and TRBJ2-1, reads EPEVTQTPSHQVTQMGQEVILRCVPISNHLYFYWYRQILGQKVEFLVSFYNNEISEKSEIFDDQFSVERPDGSNFTLKIRSTKLEDSAMYFCASRRTGSSYNEQFFGPGTRLTVL.

V usage is TRBV19 and J usage is TRBJ1-4, with no clear D. This CDR3 contains 15 residues. The germline gives CDR1 LNHDA, CDR2 SQIVND (reference sequence). Between the trimmed V and J ends, which lost 4 bases and 8 bases, there was a span of 17 bases. CDR3 bases: TGTGCCAGTAGTACCTACTTGTTCCCCCGGGAAAAACTGTTTTTT. It specifies CASSTYLFPREKLFF.

This chain links TRBV5-1 with TRBJ2-7, with 7 positions matching TRBD1. Germline assignment: CDR1 SGHRS and CDR2 YFSETQ. The CDR3 covers 16 residues. V lost 0 bases to trimming and J lost 3 bases; unmatched junction nucleotides: 9. CDR3 amino acids: CASSLGGGDRGYEQYF. The CDR3 bases are TGCGCCAGCAGCTTGGGGGGTGGGGACAGAGGCTACGAGCAGTACTTC. Supplemented by reference TRBV5-1 and TRBJ2-7, the full variable domain reads KAGVTQTPRYLIKTRGQQVTLSCSPISGHRSVSWYQQTPGQGLQFLFEYFSETQRNKGNFPGRFSGRQFSNSRSEMNVSTLELGDSALYLCASSLGGGDRGYEQYFGPGTRLTVT.

The chain combines TRBV7-2 with TRBJ2-7; possible D gene TRBD2, 5 bases. Trimming pared 1 base from V and 3 bases from J, leaving 10 bases between. The CDR3 is 14 amino acids. The germline V gene has CDR1 SGHTA and CDR2 FQGNSA. The CDR3 DNA reads as TGTGCCAGCAGCTTAGGAGGGAAGGGCTACGAGCAGTACTTC. Translating gives CASSLGGKGYEQYF.

This rearrangement joins TRBV29-1 to TRBJ2-7, with D possibly TRBD2 on 5 matching bases. Germline loops: CDR1 SQVTM, CDR2 ANQGSEA. The CDR3 length is 12 residues. The V end lost 8 bases, the J end lost 4 bases, and 15 bases lay between the germline ends. The CDR3 spells CSSRGWEYEQYF. In nucleotides, the CDR3 is TGCAGCTCCCGAGGGTGGGAGTACGAGCAGTACTTC.

The rearrangement joins TRBV4-3 to TRBJ2-7; maybe TRBD1 (5 bases). CDR1 LGHNA and CDR2 YSLEER come from the germline V gene. Trimming shortened V by 0 bases and J by 0 bases, and 9 bases separated the two germline ends. The length of the CDR3 is 15 residues. The CDR3: CASSQDRQSSYEQYF. DNA for the CDR3: TGCGCCAGCAGCCAAGATAGACAGAGCTCCTACGAGCAGTACTTC.

The chain has TRBV19 and TRBJ2-1, with 9 nucleotides matching TRBD2. There are 17 residues in the CDR3. V gave up 5 bases and J gave up 5 bases; unmatched junction bases: 13. Per germline, CDR1 LNHDA and CDR2 SQIVND (reference sequence). The DNA of the CDR3 is TGTGCCAGTAGTGGTATGCTACTAGCGGGCCAGGACAATGAGCAGTTCTTC. Protein sequence: CASSGMLLAGQDNEQFF.

This clone has just a few counts. Other DNA sequences within the sample encode an identical CDR3. The chain employs TRBV14 and TRBJ2-7; possibly TRBD1 for D (6 bases). Germline V gene data show CDR1 as SGHDN and CDR2 as FVKESK. CDR3 length: 12 amino acids. V was trimmed by 4 bases and J by 3 bases, leaving 7 bases between them. CDR3 region: CASSPQGYEQYF. The CDR3 nucleotides read TGTGCCAGCAGCCCACAGGGCTACGAGCAGTACTTC.

CDR3 nucleotide sequence: TGTGCCAGCAGCGTAACAGGGACAGGGAATGAAAAACTGTTTTTT. Residues: CASSVTGTGNEKLFF. The chain links TRBV9 to TRBJ1-4; 9 bases agree with TRBD1. CDR3 size: 15 residues. V lost 1 base and J lost 5; bases outside the gene matches: 3. Germline assignment: CDR1 SGDLS and CDR2 YYNGEE.

The chain has TRBV5-6 and TRBJ2-5, with 11 bases matching TRBD2. V shed 4 bases, J shed 1 base, and the junction held 3 bases outside the gene matches. The germline V gene has CDR1 SGHDT and CDR2 YYEEEE. This CDR3 has 15 amino acids. CDR3 DNA: TGTGCCAGCAGCGTGGGACTAGCGGTCCAAGAGACCCAGTACTTC. This sequence encodes CASSVGLAVQETQYF.